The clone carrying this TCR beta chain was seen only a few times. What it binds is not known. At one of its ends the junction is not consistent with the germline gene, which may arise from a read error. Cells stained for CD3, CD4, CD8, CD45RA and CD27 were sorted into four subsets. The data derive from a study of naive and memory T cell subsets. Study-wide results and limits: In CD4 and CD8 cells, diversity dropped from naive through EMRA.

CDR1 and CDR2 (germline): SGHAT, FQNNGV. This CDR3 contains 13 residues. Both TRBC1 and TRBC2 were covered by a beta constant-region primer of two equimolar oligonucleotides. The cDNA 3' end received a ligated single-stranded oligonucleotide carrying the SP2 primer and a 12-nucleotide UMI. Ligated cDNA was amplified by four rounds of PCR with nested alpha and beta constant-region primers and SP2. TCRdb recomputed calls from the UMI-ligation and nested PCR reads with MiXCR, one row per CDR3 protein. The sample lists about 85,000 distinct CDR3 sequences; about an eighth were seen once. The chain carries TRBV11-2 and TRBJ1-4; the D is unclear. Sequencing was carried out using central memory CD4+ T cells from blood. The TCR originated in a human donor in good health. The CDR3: CASSLVSAAAKKF. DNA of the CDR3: TGTGCCAGCAGCTTAGTATCGGCAGCCGCCAAGAAGTTC.